The source of this TCR beta chain is a study of blood T cell repertoires in COVID-19. Study context: The United States, Italy and Spain were the sources of the acute and convalescent COVID-19 samples. The cDNA or gDNA used as material had been derived from T cells, B-cell-depleted T cells, or PBMCs.

The germline V gene encodes CDR1 PRHDT and CDR2 FYEKMQ (reference sequence). V lost 2 bases and J lost 10, with 14 bases in between. This CDR3 is built from 13 residues. Original analysis: Amplifying reference gene primers gave estimates of nucleated cell counts. The table came from immunoSEQ multiplex PCR; TCRdb's copy has only in-frame clones and leaves some out. V, J and clone size reflect that table, while D and trimming were determined from the DNA. The table has around 470,000 clones, about 88% seen once. The Seattle site enrolled patients during active infection and followed them longitudinally.

This chain uses TRBV13 with TRBJ1-1; a weak D match, TRBD1 (5 bases). The source of this sequence is a man between 18 and 35 years old with COVID-19, enrolled during active disease. Sequencing used peripheral blood. The CDR3 DNA follows: TGTGCCAGCAGCTTAAGTCGTCCGGGACTAGCTTTCTTT. Translation: CASSLSRPGLAFF.